The clone carrying this TCR beta chain was counted a single time. Using a J-beta primer mix together with a sample-barcoded 5' primer, a second PCR was run for about 7 to 12 cycles. TCRdb passed the 5' RACE reads through MiXCR, listing each CDR3 protein once. Here the sample spans under 1,100,000 distinct CDR3 sequences, roughly a quarter being singletons. This entry comes from a study of blood T cells in healthy people across ages. The CDR3 spans 14 residues. The V end lost 6 bases, the J end lost 3 bases, and 12 bases lay between the germline ends. The germline gives CDR1 SNHLY, CDR2 FYNNEI. This sample also belongs to another study, concerning T cells of mothers and their children. That source notes: The data showed no persistent microchimeric T cell clones.

The chain is built from TRBV2 and TRBJ2-4, with a tentative D call TRBD1 (5 bases). The sequenced sample was blood. This TCR derives from a girl aged 2 to 9 in good health. The CDR3 loop is CASRGPVGKNIQYF. CDR3 DNA: TGTGCCAGCAGGGGGCCTGTAGGCAAAAACATTCAGTACTTC.